The 15 T cell receptor beta chains below all came from one sample that was sequenced in a study of identical twins. A single record per CDR3 protein comes from TCRdb applying MiXCR to the 5' RACE reads. The sample lists roughly 750,000 distinct CDR3 sequences; around 20% were seen once. This sample was also put to use in a study of T cells expressing NK-cell markers.

The sample was PBMCs. The receptors originated from a young woman in good health.

The chain combines TRBV24-1 with TRBJ2-1; 8 bases are shared with TRBD1. This CDR3 has 18 amino acids. After removal of 2 bases from V and 2 bases from J, the junction contained 10 bases not matched to a gene. In germline, CDR1 is KGHDR, CDR2 SFDVKD. DNA of the CDR3: TGTGCCACCAGTGATTCCACCACAGGACAGGGAACCTACAATGAGCAGTTCTTC. Protein product: CATSDSTTGQGTYNEQFF.

In its sample, this clonotype was seen a few times. J is TRBJ2-7 and V is TRBV12-3 or TRBV12-4, with 7 bases matching TRBD2. J lost 4 bases, V lost 3 bases, and 3 bases had no gene match. The CDR3 is 13 amino acids. This CDR3 is CASSFQREYEQYF. As DNA, the CDR3 is TGTGCCAGCAGTTTCCAGCGGGAATACGAGCAGTACTTC.

This CDR3 is CASSLNRGGPDTQYF. In DNA form, the CDR3 reads TGTGCCAGCAGTTTAAACAGAGGGGGACCGGATACGCAGTATTTT. V usage is TRBV12-3 or TRBV12-4 and J usage is TRBJ2-3; D is possibly TRBD1 (6 bases). The CDR3 is 15 residues long. V lost 2 bases and J 6 bases, leaving 15 bases between the germline ends.

V gene TRBV6-5 combines with J gene TRBJ2-1, with 15 bases lining up with TRBD2. The CDR3 consists of 19 residues. The germline V gene encodes CDR1 MNHEY and CDR2 SVGAGI. V lost 2 bases and J lost 7; bases outside the gene matches: 12. CDR3 coding DNA: TGTGCCAGCAGTTACCGGCGAACCGGACTAGCGGGAGGGACAAATGAGCAGTTCTTC. Amino acids: CASSYRRTGLAGGTNEQFF.

This clonotype was seen a handful of times. The chain combines TRBV6-1 with TRBJ1-1; TRBD1 agrees at 7 bases. Germline lookup yields CDR1 MNHNS and CDR2 SASEGT. The V segment lost 6 bases and the J segment 3 bases; nucleotides outside the gene matches: 7. This CDR3 comprises 14 residues. The CDR3 DNA is TGTGCCAGCAGACCCACCGACAGGGACACTGAAGCTTTCTTT. It encodes CASRPTDRDTEAFF.

The rearrangement joins TRBV5-1 to TRBJ2-5; D not certain. Between the trimmed V and J ends, which lost 4 bases and 5 bases, there was a span of 9 bases. Per the germline V gene, CDR1 is SGHRS and CDR2 is YFSETQ. The CDR3 has 12 amino acids. CDR3 residues: CASSRRSETQYF. The CDR3 bases are TGCGCCAGCAGCCGGCGATCGGAGACCCAGTACTTC.

The table lists this clonotype with many counts. The V and J genes are TRBV12-3 or TRBV12-4 and TRBJ1-1; no reliable D call. The CDR3 sequence is 13 residues long. The V end lost 3 bases, the J end lost 1 base, and 6 bases lay between the germline ends. The CDR3 reads CASSFARNTEAFF. The CDR3 bases are TGTGCCAGCAGTTTCGCCAGGAACACTGAAGCTTTCTTT.

This clonotype was observed at least ten times. J is TRBJ1-2 and V is TRBV6-1; D is undetermined. CDR3 length: 13 amino acids. Germline V CDR1 and CDR2: MNHNS, SASEGT. Trimming took 6 bases from V and 4 from J, leaving 12 bases between them. The CDR3 nucleotides are TGTGCCAGCAGCTTTGGTTTAAGCTATGGCTACACCTTC. Translating it yields CASSFGLSYGYTF.

This clonotype was picked up a small number of times. The chain links TRBV5-1 to TRBJ1-2; TRBD1 is a possible D gene (6 bases). CDR1 and CDR2 from the germline V gene are SGHRS and YFSETQ. This CDR3 contains 14 residues. The V end was cut by 4 bases, the J end by 8 bases, with 18 bases between. CDR3 region: CASSPDRPLRGYTF. Here the CDR3 DNA reads TGCGCCAGCAGCCCCGACAGGCCCTTAAGGGGCTACACCTTC. Based on the CDR3 plus reference TRBV5-1 and TRBJ1-2, the full variable domain is KAGVTQTPRYLIKTRGQQVTLSCSPISGHRSVSWYQQTPGQGLQFLFEYFSETQRNKGNFPGRFSGRQFSNSRSEMNVSTLELGDSALYLCASSPDRPLRGYTFGSGTRLTVV.

This clonotype was detected only a few times. The V gene is TRBV7-2, the J gene TRBJ2-5, with a tentative D call TRBD1 (6 bases). Per the germline V gene, CDR1 is SGHTA and CDR2 is FQGNSA. There are 14 residues in the CDR3. V lost 3 bases and J 5 bases, leaving 13 bases between the germline ends. DNA for the CDR3: TGTGCCAGCAGCTTCGGATGGGGGCGGGAGACCCAGTACTTC. Translated, it gives CASSFGWGRETQYF.

This clonotype was counted between two and nine times. This sequence joins TRBV5-1 and TRBJ2-3, with unresolved D. CDR1 is SGHRS and CDR2 is YFSETQ in the germline V gene. V dropped 0 bases and J dropped 5 bases, with 7 bases sitting between them. There are 13 residues in the CDR3. CDR3 in DNA: TGCGCCAGCAGCTTGGGGTTTGGAGATACGCAGTATTTT. Translated, it gives CASSLGFGDTQYF. The full variable domain, in which reference TRBV5-1 and TRBJ2-3 provide the parts outside the CDR3, is KAGVTQTPRYLIKTRGQQVTLSCSPISGHRSVSWYQQTPGQGLQFLFEYFSETQRNKGNFPGRFSGRQFSNSRSEMNVSTLELGDSALYLCASSLGFGDTQYFGPGTRLTVL.

This clonotype was recorded a few times. CDR3 amino acids: CASSPSASGSSYEQYF. CDR3 nucleotide sequence: TGTGCCAGCAGCCCCTCCGCTAGCGGGAGTTCCTACGAGCAGTACTTC. The chain links TRBV11-2 to TRBJ2-7; the match to TRBD2 covers 10 bases. J lost 1 base, V lost 5 bases, and 8 bases had no gene match. The CDR3 has 16 residues. Germline V gene sequence: CDR1 SGHAT, CDR2 FQNNGV. Complete variable domain (other parts from reference TRBV11-2 and TRBJ2-7): EAGVAQSPRYKIIEKRQSVAFWCNPISGHATLYWYQQILGQGPKLLIQFQNNGVVDDSQLPKDRFSAERLKGVDSTLKIQPAKLEDSAVYLCASSPSASGSSYEQYFGPGTRLTVT.

The chain uses TRBV5-1 and TRBJ2-1; 10 positions agree with TRBD1. The CDR3 sequence is 16 residues long. Per germline, CDR1 SGHRS and CDR2 YFSETQ. The J segment lost 2 bases and the V segment lost 7 bases, leaving 9 bases of the junction unmatched. CDR3: CASGTGVGNPYNEQFF. The CDR3 region has the DNA TGCGCCAGCGGGACAGGGGTTGGTAATCCCTACAATGAGCAGTTCTTC.

The chain links TRBV5-1 to TRBJ1-1, with 9 bases that match TRBD1. Germline V gives CDR1 SGHRS, CDR2 YFSETQ. This CDR3 is built from 16 residues. V shed 4 bases, J shed 0 bases, and the junction held 7 bases outside the gene matches. DNA of the CDR3: TGCGCCAGCAGCCCGGGACAGGGCGGGATGAACACTGAAGCTTTCTTT. Translating it yields CASSPGQGGMNTEAFF.

The rearrangement links TRBV12-3 or TRBV12-4 to TRBJ2-2, with D unclear. CDR3 size: 13 residues. V lost 6 bases and J 4 bases, leaving 9 bases between the germline ends. CDR3 loop: CASSMMGTGELFF. The CDR3 DNA sequence: TGTGCCAGCAGCATGATGGGCACCGGGGAGCTGTTTTTT.